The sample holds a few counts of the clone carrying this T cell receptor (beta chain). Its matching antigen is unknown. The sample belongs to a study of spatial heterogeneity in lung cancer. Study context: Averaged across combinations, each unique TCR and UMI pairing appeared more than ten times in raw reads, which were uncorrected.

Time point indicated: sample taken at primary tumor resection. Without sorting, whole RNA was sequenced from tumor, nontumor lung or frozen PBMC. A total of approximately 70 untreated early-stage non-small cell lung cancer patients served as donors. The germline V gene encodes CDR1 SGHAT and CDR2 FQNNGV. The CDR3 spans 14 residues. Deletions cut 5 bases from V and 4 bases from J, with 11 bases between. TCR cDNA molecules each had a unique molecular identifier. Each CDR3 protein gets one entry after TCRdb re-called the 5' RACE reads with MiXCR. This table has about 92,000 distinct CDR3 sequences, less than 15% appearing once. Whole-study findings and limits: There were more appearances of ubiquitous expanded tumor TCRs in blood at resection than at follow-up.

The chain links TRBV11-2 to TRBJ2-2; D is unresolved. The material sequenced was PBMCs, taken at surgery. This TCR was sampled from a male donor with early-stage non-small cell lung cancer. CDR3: CASSRRSPTGELFF. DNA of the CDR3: TGTGCCAGCAGCCGCCGGAGCCCCACCGGGGAGCTGTTTTTT.